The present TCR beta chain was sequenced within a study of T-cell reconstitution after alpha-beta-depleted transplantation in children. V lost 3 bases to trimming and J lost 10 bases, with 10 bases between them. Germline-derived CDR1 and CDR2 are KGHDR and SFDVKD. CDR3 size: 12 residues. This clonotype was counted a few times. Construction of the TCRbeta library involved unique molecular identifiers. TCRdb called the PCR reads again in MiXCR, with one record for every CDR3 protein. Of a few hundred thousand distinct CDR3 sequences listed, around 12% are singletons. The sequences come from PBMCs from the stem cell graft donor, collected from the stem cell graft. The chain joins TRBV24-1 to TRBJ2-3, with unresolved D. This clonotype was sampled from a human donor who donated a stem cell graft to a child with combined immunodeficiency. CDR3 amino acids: CATSDLVTAQYF. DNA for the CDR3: TGTGCCACCAGTGATCTCGTTACGGCGCAGTATTTT.